This TCR beta chain was identified in a study of blood T cell repertoires in COVID-19. V lost 0 bases to trimming and J lost 8 bases, with 23 bases between them. Per germline, CDR1 SGHRS and CDR2 YFSETQ. This CDR3 comprises 17 residues. The participants were between roughly 18 and 89 years old and came from 24 US areas. Assay used: immunoSEQ multiplex PCR; TCRdb lists only in-frame clones, some missing. Counted here are roughly 300,000 clones, more than 75% occurring once; the ten biggest clones make up about 10%. This TCR came from a woman aged 18 to 35 who had recovered from COVID-19. Source material: PBMCs or T cells enriched from blood (not recorded which). The chain recombines TRBV5-1 with TRBJ1-2; D unclear. The CDR3, as DNA: TGCGCCAGCAGCTTGGGAAGTTCCGGAAATGAAGCGGGAGGCTACACCTTC. It encodes CASSLGSSGNEAGGYTF. Together with reference TRBV5-1 and TRBJ1-2, the CDR3 gives the full variable domain: KAGVTQTPRYLIKTRGQQVTLSCSPISGHRSVSWYQQTPGQGLQFLFEYFSETQRNKGNFPGRFSGRQFSNSRSEMNVSTLELGDSALYLCASSLGSSGNEAGGYTFGSGTRLTVV.